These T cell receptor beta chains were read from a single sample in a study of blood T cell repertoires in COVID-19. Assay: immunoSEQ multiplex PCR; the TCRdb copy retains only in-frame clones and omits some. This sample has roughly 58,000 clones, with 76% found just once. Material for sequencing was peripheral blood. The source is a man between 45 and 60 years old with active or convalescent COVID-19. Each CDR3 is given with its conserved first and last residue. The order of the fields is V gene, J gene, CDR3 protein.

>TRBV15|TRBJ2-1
CAIGPGLEGSEQFF
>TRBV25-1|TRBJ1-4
CASGEGHGVYEKLFF
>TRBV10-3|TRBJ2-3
CAIRHPGLAGEGDTQYF
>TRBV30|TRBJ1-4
CAWGLGEKLFF
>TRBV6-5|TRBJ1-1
CASSFPGTGTEAFF
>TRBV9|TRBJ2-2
CASSEYRDTGELFF
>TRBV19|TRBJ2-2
CASKGGDANTGELFF
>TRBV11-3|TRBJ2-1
CASSLGWEREGRNEQFF
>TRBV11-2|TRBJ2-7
CASSWLAVSYEQYF
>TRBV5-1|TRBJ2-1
CASSLGLAGVPIRDEQFF
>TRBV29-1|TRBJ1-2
CSVRVYNYGYTF
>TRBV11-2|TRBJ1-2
CASSLGGRYGYTF
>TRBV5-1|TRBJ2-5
CASSGTGRLQETQYF
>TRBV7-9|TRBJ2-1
CASRPRQGLDGTQQFF
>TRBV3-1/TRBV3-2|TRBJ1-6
CASSQDLAVRRGVSPLHF
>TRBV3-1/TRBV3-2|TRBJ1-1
CASSLPGTTNTEAFF
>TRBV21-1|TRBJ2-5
CASSNQGQVQETQYF
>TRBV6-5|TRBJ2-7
CASILRVTGVYEQYF
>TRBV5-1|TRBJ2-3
CASSRGGGSADTQYF
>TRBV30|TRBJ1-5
CAWRYKGDGQPQHF
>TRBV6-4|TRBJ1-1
CASSAEENTEAFF
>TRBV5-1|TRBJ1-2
CASSQQGSNYGYTF
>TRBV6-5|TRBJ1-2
CASSYGGTGDYGYTF
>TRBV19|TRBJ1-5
CATGRTGETLSNQPQHF
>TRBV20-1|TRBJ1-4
CSASQAGGATNEKLFF
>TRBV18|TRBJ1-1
CASSPGGAANTEAFF
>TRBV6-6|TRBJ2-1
CASSYSGQGVYEQFF
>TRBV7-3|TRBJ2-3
CASSLTGGEDTQYF
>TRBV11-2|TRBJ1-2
CASSAWDRGNYGYTF
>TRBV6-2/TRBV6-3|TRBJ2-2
CASSYWTSALNTGELFF
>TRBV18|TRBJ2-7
CASSGQGSDPLDF
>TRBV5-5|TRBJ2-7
CASSLLRDFPYEQYF
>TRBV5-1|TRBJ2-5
CASSLDSVRETQYF
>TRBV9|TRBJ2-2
CASSVAGSQGVIGELFF
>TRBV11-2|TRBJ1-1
CASSLFRQGRLEAFF
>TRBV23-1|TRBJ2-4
CASSKQSKNIQYF
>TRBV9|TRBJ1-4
CASSVGSGGGGNEKLFF
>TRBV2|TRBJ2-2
CASSERARPTTGELFF
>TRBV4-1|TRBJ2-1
CASSQDTSGRYEQFF
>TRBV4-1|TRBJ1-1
CASSQAGPRSPEAFF
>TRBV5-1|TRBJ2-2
CASSLFSSGGTGELFF
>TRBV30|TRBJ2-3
CAWSLGPGEDDTQYF
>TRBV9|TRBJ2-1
CASSVVGGVEYEQFF
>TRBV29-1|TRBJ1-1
CSVEIQLNTEAFF
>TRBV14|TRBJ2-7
CASSPRLSEYEQYF
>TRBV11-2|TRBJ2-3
CASSLVFLAGVGADTQYF
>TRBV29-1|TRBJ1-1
CSVEILEAFF
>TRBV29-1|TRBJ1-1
CSVRGGGTNTEAFF
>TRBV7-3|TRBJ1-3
CASRASSGNTIYF
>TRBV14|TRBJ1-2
CASSQGDGSYGYTF